The TCR beta chain under discussion was sequenced for a study of T cells in Graves' hyperthyroidism and ophthalmopathy. Overall study: Before treatment of any kind, peripheral blood was taken at initial diagnosis. General study results and limits: The model foresaw ophthalmopathy a median roughly 6 months prior to onset.

Comments on this clonotype: The antigen is not known.

TCR beta CDR3 sequences were amplified from RNA transcripts. The primer set for the first-round RT-PCR of the TCR CDR3 was HTBI. TCRdb reprocessed the multiplex PCR reads via MiXCR and lists one record per CDR3 protein. The sample has hundreds of thousands of distinct CDR3 sequences, 15% to 20% seen once. V trimming: 3 bases; J trimming: 4 bases; junction bases outside the gene matches: 11. The germline V gene has CDR1 KGHSH and CDR2 LQKENI. This CDR3 has 17 residues. The diagnoses drew upon clinical symptoms, serum thyroxine and TRAb, thyroid ultrasound and orbital computed tomography. Blood dates from first hyperthyroidism diagnosis, before any ophthalmopathy symptoms.

Sequenced: blood. The chain joins TRBV18 to TRBJ2-1; 8 bases agree with TRBD1. The clonotype originates from a woman aged 45-65 years with Graves' hyperthyroidism that later progressed to Graves' ophthalmopathy. For the CDR3, the DNA is TGTGCCAGCTCACCGTCCGGGACAGGCCTCTCTTACAATGAGCAGTTCTTC. As protein: CASSPSGTGLSYNEQFF.